This T cell receptor beta chain was captured in a study of blood T cell repertoires in COVID-19. Study in general: Acute-phase and convalescent COVID-19 samples originated in the United States, Italy and Spain. Sources were T cells, B-cell-depleted T cells, or PBMCs; the material itself was cDNA or gDNA.

Repertoires were generated with immunoSEQ multiplex PCR, while TCRdb's copy carries only in-frame clones and drops some. Here the sample spans about 120,000 clones, approximately 83% being singletons. Trimming cost V 5 bases and J 4 bases; bases outside gene matches: 7. CDR3 size: 15 residues. The V gene's germline CDR1 is SEHNR and CDR2 FQNEAQ (reference sequence). Sequenced: peripheral blood. The sequence was obtained from a man older than 75 with acute or convalescent COVID-19. The gene calls are TRBV7-9 and TRBJ1-2; 10 bases are shared with TRBD1. The CDR3 is CASSLGTGEVYGYTF. The CDR3 region has the DNA TGTGCCAGCAGCCTCGGGACAGGGGAAGTCTATGGCTACACCTTC.